One sample yielded the 20 T cell receptor beta chains listed below, sequenced in a study of OX40 agonist ivuxolimab in advanced cancers. The assay was immunoSEQ multiplex PCR, and TCRdb's table has in-frame clones only and misses some. The table lists roughly 17,000 clones, approximately 78% of them singletons. The sample consisted of CD4+ or CD8+ T cells sorted from blood, taken in a trial of the OX40 agonist ivuxolimab. These TCRs come from an adult with an advanced solid tumor such as melanoma, head and neck, liver or kidney cancer.

This sequence joins TRBV7-9 and TRBJ2-7; D might be TRBD1 (5 bases). Germline loops: CDR1 SEHNR, CDR2 FQNEAQ (reference sequence). The CDR3 covers 14 residues. The ends were cut back, 5 bases at V and 2 bases at J, with 13 bases in the middle. As DNA, the CDR3 is TGTGCCAGCAGCCAACTTTCGACAGCCTACGAGCAGTACTTC. This translates into CASSQLSTAYEQYF.

The chain is built from TRBV19 and TRBJ2-5; D could derive from TRBD1 or TRBD2 (5 bases each). The CDR3 contains 15 residues. Germline loops: CDR1 LNHDA, CDR2 SQIVND (reference sequence). V lost 5 bases, J lost 2 bases, and 15 bases lay in between. CDR3 DNA: TGTGCCAGTAGTCCCGGGACGTATGTACAAGAGACCCAGTACTTC. Protein: CASSPGTYVQETQYF.

This rearrangement joins TRBV7-2 to TRBJ1-4; no clear D gene. The CDR3 totals 15 residues. V lost 5 bases to trimming and J lost 7 bases, with 17 bases between them. Per the germline V gene, CDR1 is SGHTA and CDR2 is FQGNSA. The CDR3 region has the DNA TGTGCCAGCAGCGCCAAACAAGTTTTGGGTGAAAAACTGTTTTTT. It specifies CASSAKQVLGEKLFF.

This rearrangement joins TRBV5-1 to TRBJ1-1; no reliable D call. This CDR3 is 14 amino acids long. Germline V gene data show CDR1 as SGHRS and CDR2 as YFSETQ. The V end lost 6 bases, the J end lost 3 bases, and 15 bases lay between the germline ends. CDR3 sequence: CASNLGNAHTEAFF. The CDR3 nucleotides are TGCGCCAGCAATTTAGGGAATGCCCACACTGAAGCTTTCTTT.

The chain employs TRBV19 and TRBJ1-4; the match to TRBD1 covers 7 bases. Unmatched junction bases numbered 17, after V lost 5 bases and J lost 8 bases. Germline CDR1 LNHDA, CDR2 SQIVND (reference sequence). The CDR3 is 17 residues long. CDR3 coding DNA: TGTGCCAGTAGTTTAATACTTGCCGGGACAGACCAAGAAAAACTGTTTTTT. This codes for CASSLILAGTDQEKLFF.

The J gene is TRBJ1-6, the V gene TRBV29-1; TRBD1 matches 9 bases. This CDR3 is 13 amino acids long. The junction had 4 bases not matched to a gene; V was cut back by 7 bases and J by 6 bases. The V gene's germline CDR1 is SQVTM and CDR2 ANQGSEA. CDR3 amino acids: CSAGTGLNSPLHF. The CDR3 coding sequence is TGCAGCGCTGGGACAGGGCTTAATTCACCCCTCCACTTT.

This clone has only a few counts. The chain carries TRBV29-1 and TRBJ1-2; no firm D call. The CDR3 extends over 13 amino acids. The ends were cut back, 1 base at V and 6 bases at J, with 12 bases in the middle. CDR1 is SQVTM, CDR2 ANQGSEA, per germline. CDR3 sequence: CSVEAAGMHGYTF. The CDR3 DNA sequence: TGCAGCGTTGAAGCCGCAGGTATGCATGGCTACACCTTC.

This rearrangement joins TRBV4-1 to TRBJ2-7; D remains ambiguous. Germline CDR1 and CDR2: MGHRA and YSYEKL. The CDR3 sequence is 15 residues long. Trimming cost V 0 bases and J 2 bases, with 11 bases left between them. The CDR3 DNA reads TGCGCCAGCAGCCAAGATTCTGATCGTGCCTACGAGCAGTACTTC. This encodes CASSQDSDRAYEQYF.

The count of this clone is one. V is TRBV6-5 and J is TRBJ2-7; D gene unclear. The V end lost 4 bases, the J end lost 6 bases, and 19 bases lay between the germline ends. The CDR3 is 15 residues long. In germline, CDR1 is MNHEY, CDR2 SVGAGI. This CDR3 reads CASSSWAEVGSEQYF. The DNA of the CDR3 is TGTGCCAGCAGTTCCTGGGCAGAAGTGGGGTCCGAGCAGTACTTC.

In its sample, this clone was seen once. The genes are TRBV5-6 and TRBJ1-1, with D possibly being TRBD1 (6 bases). CDR1 is SGHDT and CDR2 is YYEEEE in the germline V gene. The CDR3 extends over 16 amino acids. Trimming shortened V by 1 base and J by 0 bases, and 13 bases separated the two germline ends. The CDR3 region is CASSLKGVPMNTEAFF. Written as DNA, the CDR3 is TGTGCCAGCAGCTTGAAGGGGGTCCCTATGAACACTGAAGCTTTCTTT. Full variable domain (rest looked up from reference TRBV5-6 and TRBJ1-1): DAGVTQSPTHLIKTRGQQVTLRCSPKSGHDTVSWYQQALGQGPQFIFQYYEEEERQRGNFPDRFSGHQFPNYSSELNVNALLLGDSALYLCASSLKGVPMNTEAFFGQGTRLTVV.

The chain uses TRBV5-6 and TRBJ2-5; D is perhaps TRBD2 (6 bases). The CDR3 runs to 14 residues. The germline CDR1 and CDR2 sequences are SGHDT and YYEEEE. The V and J ends lost 2 bases and 7 bases respectively, with 15 bases between them. CDR3 nucleotides: TGTGCCAGCAGCTTAGGGGCCGGGGGTCGGACCCAGTACTTC. Its protein is CASSLGAGGRTQYF.

The genes are TRBV6-1 and TRBJ2-1; TRBD2 is a possible D gene (6 bases). The CDR3 is made up of 15 amino acids. V shed 1 base and J shed 4 bases, with 11 bases lying between them. The V gene's germline CDR1 is MNHNS and CDR2 SASEGT. The CDR3 here is CASSEGGVYYNEQFF. CDR3 nucleotides: TGTGCCAGCAGTGAAGGGGGGGTTTATTACAATGAGCAGTTCTTC.

This clone was seen only once. The V and J genes are TRBV5-5 and TRBJ2-5; TRBD2 aligns across 8 bases. J lost 2 bases, V lost 2 bases, and 5 bases had no gene match. Germline CDR1 is SGHKS and CDR2 is YYEKEE (reference sequence). This CDR3 is 15 amino acids long. CDR3 DNA sequence: TGTGCCAGCAGCTTTATAGCGGGGCAGCAAGAGACCCAGTACTTC. Encoded protein: CASSFIAGQQETQYF.

The chain is built from TRBV23-1 and TRBJ2-7, with 9 positions matching TRBD1. TRBV23-1 is marked as an open reading frame, function uncertain. The CDR3 extends over 15 amino acids. V trimming: 3 bases; J trimming: 1 base; junction bases outside the gene matches: 4. The DNA of the CDR3 is TGCGCCAGCAGTCATCCGGGACAGGGATCCTACGAGCAGTACTTC. This encodes CASSHPGQGSYEQYF.

The chain joins TRBV13 to TRBJ1-2; the D gene is possibly TRBD1 (5 bases). The CDR3 has 15 residues. With 5 bases removed from V and 1 base from J, the gap between germline ends came to 14 bases. Germline-derived CDR1 and CDR2 are PRHDT and FYEKMQ (reference sequence). CDR3 nucleotides: TGTGCCAGCAGCCCCCGGGGGAGAGGTAACTATGGCTACACCTTC. Residues: CASSPRGRGNYGYTF.

This chain links TRBV29-1 with TRBJ2-5; perhaps TRBD2 as D (6 bases). CDR3 length equals 12 residues. The germline V gene has CDR1 SQVTM and CDR2 ANQGSEA. Deletions cut 5 bases from V and 5 bases from J, with 12 bases between. The CDR3 sequence: CSVRLGGETQYF. CDR3 nucleotides: TGCAGCGTTCGCCTTGGGGGGGAGACCCAGTACTTC.

The chain recombines TRBV29-1 with TRBJ1-2; weak D call: TRBD1 (5 bases). Germline loops: CDR1 SQVTM, CDR2 ANQGSEA. The V gene lost 3 bases and the J gene lost 4 bases, with 18 bases spanning the gap. The CDR3 contains 15 residues. CDR3 bases: TGCAGCGTTGACGCACCGACAGCCTCAGGCTATGGCTACACCTTC. Protein: CSVDAPTASGYGYTF.

V is TRBV28 and J is TRBJ1-2, with 9 positions matching TRBD1. CDR3 size: 15 residues. J gave up 10 bases and V 6 bases, and 15 bases lay outside the gene matches. The germline V gene has CDR1 MDHEN and CDR2 SYDVKM. The CDR3 sequence: CASSRDRAGRMDYTF. The CDR3 DNA is TGTGCCAGCAGCCGGGACAGGGCTGGACGTATGGACTACACCTTC.

The chain carries TRBV21-1 and TRBJ1-2; TRBD1, the table's D call, lacks a check against the DNA. TRBV21-1 is designated a pseudogene. The CDR3 runs to 15 residues. DNA of the CDR3: TGTGCCAGCTTCGGCCTCACAGGGACAGGGGAAGGCTACACCTTC. Amino acid sequence: CASFGLTGTGEGYTF.

J is TRBJ1-3 and V is TRBV30; D is perhaps TRBD1 (5 bases). The CDR3 contains 15 residues. V was pared by 4 bases and J by 0 bases, with 13 bases between. Germline V CDR1 and CDR2: GTSNPN, SVGIG (reference sequence). The CDR3 sequence: CAWTPGTFSGNTIYF. The CDR3 region has the DNA TGTGCCTGGACGCCTGGGACTTTCTCTGGAAACACCATATATTTT.